Listed below are T cell receptor beta chains from one sample, sequenced in a study of blood T cell repertoires in COVID-19. TCRdb's copy holds only in-frame clones and misses some; the assay was immunoSEQ multiplex PCR. The sample gives roughly 250,000 clones, more than 70% of which show up once; around 2% is in the top ten. What was sequenced was peripheral blood. All receptors derive from a woman aged 40-49 years who had recovered from COVID-19. Both conserved end residues are part of each CDR3. D genes are given only for firm matches. Rows may omit the clone size; those that give it use once, few, many or a size class.

V,D,size,J,DNA,CDR3
TRBV6-5,-,-,TRBJ1-5,TGTGCCAGCTTCCAGGGTTTGGAACCCAATCAGCCCCAGCATTTT,CASFQGLEPNQPQHF
TRBV7-2,-,-,TRBJ2-3,TGTGCCAGCAGCTTACGGCTAGACCTAGATACGCAGTATTTT,CASSLRLDLDTQYF
TRBV14,-,-,TRBJ2-7,TGTGCCAGCAGTCAGAGACCAGCGGTGAGCTCCTACGAGCAGTACTTC,CASSQRPAVSSYEQYF
TRBV6-6,-,-,TRBJ2-2,TGTGCCAGCAGTTCGGACACCGGGGAGCTGTTTTTT,CASSSDTGELFF
TRBV18,-,-,TRBJ1-1,TGTGCCAGCTCACCGCTGGACAGAAACACTGAAGCTTTCTTT,CASSPLDRNTEAFF
TRBV4-1,-,-,TRBJ2-7,TGCGCCAGCAGCCAAGGGACAGAAGTTTACGAGCAGTACTTC,CASSQGTEVYEQYF
TRBV3-1/TRBV3-2,TRBD2,-,TRBJ2-7,TGTGCCAGCAGCCAAGGTGGGACTAGCGGATTCGAGCAGTACTTC,CASSQGGTSGFEQYF
TRBV3-1/TRBV3-2,TRBD2,few,TRBJ2-1,TGTGCCAGCAGACAAACTAGCGGGAGGGCCAATGAGCAGTTCTTC,CASRQTSGRANEQFF
TRBV14,-,-,TRBJ2-5,TGTGCCAGCAGCCAAGTAGGGGGAGAGACCCAGTACTTC,CASSQVGGETQYF
TRBV9,-,-,TRBJ1-1,TGTGCCAGCAGCCCCCCGTGGGGGAGGGACACTGAAGCTTTCTTT,CASSPPWGRDTEAFF
TRBV15,TRBD2,-,TRBJ2-7,TGTGCCACCAGCAGTGCCAGGGAGGGCGAGCAGTACTTC,CATSSAREGEQYF
TRBV7-6,-,-,TRBJ1-2,TGTGCCAGCAGCTTAGCGGTAGGAGGGGGCTACACCTTC,CASSLAVGGGYTF
TRBV29-1,TRBD1,-,TRBJ1-5,TGCAGCGTTGGGGACAGGGCCCTCAATCAGCCCCAGCATTTT,CSVGDRALNQPQHF
TRBV5-1,-,-,TRBJ2-5,TGCGCCAGCAGCTTGGGGGGGGGCCTCCAAGAGACCCAGTACTTC,CASSLGGGLQETQYF